This T cell receptor (beta chain) derives from a study of blood T cell repertoires in COVID-19. The overall study: The United States, Italy and Spain provided the acute and convalescent COVID-19 samples. T cells, B-cell-depleted T cells, or PBMCs provided the cDNA or gDNA that served as material.

The J segment lost 4 bases and the V segment lost 0 bases, leaving 4 bases of the junction unmatched. CDR1 and CDR2 (germline): SGHRS, YFSETQ. This CDR3 region has 16 residues. As processed by the authors: It was from reference gene primer amplification that nucleated cell counts were estimated. Method: immunoSEQ multiplex PCR; TCRdb's copy keeps in-frame clones and lacks some. The V and J calls and clone size come from that table; D and trimming were worked out from the DNA. The sample lists under 45,000 clones, about 80% occurring once. Sequencing input: peripheral blood. The receptor was derived from a human donor with acute or convalescent COVID-19. The donor label of this sample is uncertain. The chain uses TRBV5-1 and TRBJ2-5, with 12 bases lining up with TRBD2. In nucleotides, the CDR3 is TGCGCCAGCAGCTTGGCCCCTAGCGGGGGGGCAGAGACCCAGTACTTC. Protein sequence: CASSLAPSGGAETQYF.